The 30 T cell receptor beta chains listed next were all sequenced from one sample in a study of blood T cell repertoires in COVID-19. Profiled with immunoSEQ multiplex PCR; TCRdb holds only in-frame clones, not every one. The sample has 200,000 to 250,000 clones; about 94% are singletons. Sequenced sample: peripheral blood. The origin of the receptors is a man in his 60s with COVID-19, enrolled during active disease.

The genes are TRBV2 and TRBJ1-2, with D possibly being TRBD1 (6 bases). This CDR3 has 13 residues. Trimming left V 4 bases short and J 6 bases short, with 12 bases between. Germline V CDR1 and CDR2: SNHLY, FYNNEI. CDR3 residues: CASSVQGINGYTF. The DNA of the CDR3 is TGTGCCAGCAGTGTACAGGGCATTAATGGCTACACCTTC.

The chain uses TRBV3-1 (or the pseudogene TRBV3-2) and TRBJ2-2; TRBD2 agrees at 14 bases. The CDR3 sequence is 17 residues long. With V trimmed by 4 bases and J by 5 bases, 6 bases remained unmatched. Germline-derived CDR1 and CDR2 are LGHDT and YNNKEL (reference sequence). The CDR3 region has the DNA TGTGCCAGCAGCCGCATCGGGACTAGCGGGAGAACCGGGGAGCTGTTTTTT. This codes for CASSRIGTSGRTGELFF.

The V call is TRBV27, the J call TRBJ2-1; the D gene is possibly TRBD2 (5 bases). The ends were cut back, 1 base at V and 2 bases at J, with 12 bases in the middle. Per germline, CDR1 MNHEY and CDR2 SMNVEV (reference sequence). CDR3 length: 16 amino acids. CDR3 DNA sequence: TGTGCCAGCAGTTTATTATATTACGGGACCTACAATGAGCAGTTCTTC. Amino acid sequence: CASSLLYYGTYNEQFF.

This chain connects TRBV19 to TRBJ1-4; 7 bases fit TRBD1. The V gene's germline CDR1 is LNHDA and CDR2 SQIVND (reference sequence). The junction had 9 bases not matched to a gene; V was cut back by 10 bases and J by 4 bases. The CDR3 loop spans 14 amino acids. The CDR3 nucleotides are TGTGCCACCAAGGAGGGACAGAATAATGAAAAACTGTTTTTT. This sequence encodes CATKEGQNNEKLFF. Based on the CDR3 plus reference TRBV19 and TRBJ1-4, the full variable domain is DGGITQSPKYLFRKEGQNVTLSCEQNLNHDAMYWYRQDPGQGLRLIYYSQIVNDFQKGDIAEGYSVSREKKESFPLTVTSAQKNPTAFYLCATKEGQNNEKLFFGSGTQLSVL.

The rearrangement uses TRBV3-1 (or the pseudogene TRBV3-2) and TRBJ2-1, with TRBD2 matching over 8 bases. Per the germline V gene, CDR1 is LGHDT and CDR2 is YNNKEL (reference sequence). This CDR3 is 15 amino acids long. V lost 3 bases to trimming and J lost 4 bases; unmatched junction nucleotides: 5. This CDR3 reads CASSHAGGLYNEQFF. CDR3 DNA sequence: TGTGCCAGCAGCCACGCGGGAGGACTATACAATGAGCAGTTCTTC.

The V call is TRBV19, the J call TRBJ1-1; possible D gene TRBD1, 5 bases. V was pared by 7 bases and J by 2 bases, with 17 bases between. Germline CDR1 is LNHDA and CDR2 is SQIVND (reference sequence). The CDR3 is 15 residues long. The CDR3 here is CASIPFGRGNTEAFF. CDR3 in DNA: TGTGCCAGTATCCCCTTCGGAAGGGGTAACACTGAAGCTTTCTTT. Full variable domain (missing parts from reference TRBV19 and TRBJ1-1): DGGITQSPKYLFRKEGQNVTLSCEQNLNHDAMYWYRQDPGQGLRLIYYSQIVNDFQKGDIAEGYSVSREKKESFPLTVTSAQKNPTAFYLCASIPFGRGNTEAFFGQGTRLTVV.

The gene calls are TRBV5-1 and TRBJ1-5, with D maybe TRBD1 (5 bases). Trimming took off 0 bases at V and 0 bases at J, with 7 bases between the two ends. CDR1 is SGHRS, CDR2 YFSETQ, per germline. The CDR3 is 15 residues long. The CDR3 protein is CASSLEGYSNQPQHF. CDR3 in DNA: TGCGCCAGCAGCTTGGAGGGGTATAGCAATCAGCCCCAGCATTTT.

The chain couples TRBV7-3 to TRBJ2-1; 9 bases agree with TRBD2. Trimming took 3 bases from V and 2 from J; bases not matched to a gene: 2. The germline CDR1 and CDR2 sequences are SGHTA and FQGTGA. The CDR3 loop spans 15 amino acids. This CDR3 is CASSFSGGAYNEQFF. Written as DNA, the CDR3 is TGTGCCAGCAGCTTTAGCGGGGGTGCCTACAATGAGCAGTTCTTC.

The chain employs TRBV2 and TRBJ1-2; 7 nucleotides line up with TRBD1. This CDR3 spans 18 amino acids. CDR1 and CDR2 from the germline V gene are SNHLY and FYNNEI. V lost 4 bases to trimming and J lost 5 bases; unmatched junction nucleotides: 19. This CDR3 reads CASSGAEDRSTSLYGYTF. In nucleotides, the CDR3 is TGTGCCAGCAGTGGGGCAGAGGACAGGTCAACCTCCCTATATGGCTACACCTTC. Full variable domain (rest looked up from reference TRBV2 and TRBJ1-2): EPEVTQTPSHQVTQMGQEVILRCVPISNHLYFYWYRQILGQKVEFLVSFYNNEISEKSEIFDDQFSVERPDGSNFTLKIRSTKLEDSAMYFCASSGAEDRSTSLYGYTFGSGTRLTVV.

V usage is TRBV2 and J usage is TRBJ2-2, with TRBD1 matching over 8 bases. Trimming took 6 bases from V and 4 from J; bases not matched to a gene: 4. CDR3 length: 14 amino acids. Per germline, CDR1 SNHLY and CDR2 FYNNEI. CDR3 DNA: TGTGCCAGCAGGCCCGGGACAGGCACCGGGGAGCTGTTTTTT. Its translation is CASRPGTGTGELFF.

The chain joins TRBV2 to TRBJ2-2; 8 nucleotides match TRBD2. V lost 5 bases to trimming and J lost 0 bases; unmatched junction nucleotides: 2. The CDR3 is made up of 15 amino acids. Germline V gene data show CDR1 as SNHLY and CDR2 as FYNNEI. The CDR3 reads CASSLAGPNTGELFF. CDR3 nucleotide sequence: TGTGCCAGCAGTTTAGCGGGGCCGAACACCGGGGAGCTGTTTTTT.

The chain joins TRBV28 to TRBJ2-2; 8 nucleotides agree with TRBD1. Germline lookup yields CDR1 MDHEN and CDR2 SYDVKM. V gave up 4 bases and J gave up 7 bases; unmatched junction bases: 8. This CDR3 contains 15 residues. CDR3 sequence: CASSSTGGSGGELFF. As DNA, the CDR3 is TGTGCCAGCAGTTCCACAGGGGGTTCGGGCGGGGAGCTGTTTTTT.

The V call is TRBV7-9, the J call TRBJ1-2; a possible D gene is TRBD1 (6 bases). V lost 4 bases to trimming and J lost 3 bases, with 18 bases between them. Germline V CDR1 and CDR2: SEHNR, FQNEAQ (reference sequence). The length of the CDR3 is 16 residues. CDR3 protein: CASSSQQGRLDYGYTF. CDR3 nucleotides: TGTGCCAGCAGCTCACAACAGGGAAGATTGGACTATGGCTACACCTTC.

V usage is TRBV24-1 and J usage is TRBJ2-1, with 9 nucleotides matching TRBD1. The germline V gene has CDR1 KGHDR and CDR2 SFDVKD. This CDR3 region has 13 residues. V gave up 9 bases and J gave up 7 bases; unmatched junction bases: 6. CDR3 protein: CATANRGRNEQFF. In DNA form, the CDR3 reads TGTGCCACCGCCAACAGGGGGCGGAATGAGCAGTTCTTC.

The chain has TRBV28 and TRBJ1-2; 9 nucleotides agree with TRBD1. The germline CDR1 and CDR2 sequences are MDHEN and SYDVKM. V trimming: 6 bases; J trimming: 2 bases; junction bases outside the gene matches: 4. The CDR3 runs to 14 residues. The CDR3 nucleotides read TGTGCCAGCAGCCCAGGGACAGGGAACTATGGCTACACCTTC. Translating gives CASSPGTGNYGYTF.

The genes are TRBV7-2 and TRBJ2-2; 7 nucleotides line up with TRBD1. The J segment lost 3 bases and the V segment lost 5 bases, leaving 15 bases of the junction unmatched. Germline CDR1 is SGHTA and CDR2 is FQGNSA. This CDR3 contains 18 residues. The CDR3 spells CASSALRTGRSDTGELFF. CDR3 nucleotides: TGTGCCAGCAGCGCGCTTCGGACAGGAAGGAGTGACACCGGGGAGCTGTTTTTT.

In this sample, this clone turned up once. The chain has TRBV5-4 and TRBJ1-6, with a weak D call TRBD1 (6 bases). The ends were cut back, 2 bases at V and 7 bases at J, with 10 bases in the middle. Germline V gives CDR1 SGHNT, CDR2 YYREEE (reference sequence). The CDR3 runs to 14 residues. DNA of the CDR3: TGTGCCAGCAGCTTCGCAGGGGTGAATTCACCCCTCCACTTT. This sequence encodes CASSFAGVNSPLHF.

The chain joins TRBV9 to TRBJ1-2; 7 bases are a match to TRBD1. V gave up 6 bases and J gave up 7 bases; unmatched junction bases: 15. The CDR3 consists of 15 residues. From germline, CDR1 is SGDLS and CDR2 YYNGEE. The CDR3 DNA reads TGTGCCAGCACCCTACGACGTGAGGGGGCGGGTGGCTACACCTTC. Amino acids: CASTLRREGAGGYTF.

The V gene is TRBV5-6, the J gene TRBJ1-1; D unclear. Trimming took 5 bases from V and 5 from J, leaving 16 bases between them. CDR1 and CDR2 (germline): SGHDT, YYEEEE. This CDR3 comprises 14 residues. CDR3 residues: CASRIRLLGTEAFF. CDR3 coding DNA: TGTGCCAGCAGGATACGACTGCTCGGGACTGAAGCTTTCTTT. Looking up the rest from reference TRBV5-6 and TRBJ1-1 gives the full variable domain: DAGVTQSPTHLIKTRGQQVTLRCSPKSGHDTVSWYQQALGQGPQFIFQYYEEEERQRGNFPDRFSGHQFPNYSSELNVNALLLGDSALYLCASRIRLLGTEAFFGQGTRLTVV.

The CDR3 DNA reads as TGTGCCAGCTCACCGGGTACTAGACAGGACTATGAGCAGTTCTTC. It codes for CASSPGTRQDYEQFF. V gene TRBV18 combines with J gene TRBJ2-1; perhaps TRBD1 as D (6 bases). Germline CDR1 KGHSH, CDR2 LQKENI. The CDR3 spans 15 residues. The V end lost 3 bases, the J end lost 8 bases, and 17 bases lay between the germline ends.

The V gene is TRBV5-1, the J gene TRBJ2-1; 13 positions agree with TRBD2. The germline V gene encodes CDR1 SGHRS and CDR2 YFSETQ. The CDR3 is 16 amino acids. Trimming at V came to 2 bases and at J to 4 bases, leaving 3 bases not matched to a gene. In nucleotides, the CDR3 is TGCGCCAGCAGCTTCAAACTAGCGGGGGGGTACAATGAGCAGTTCTTC. Amino acid sequence: CASSFKLAGGYNEQFF. The entire variable domain, with the rest obtained from reference TRBV5-1 and TRBJ2-1, is as follows: KAGVTQTPRYLIKTRGQQVTLSCSPISGHRSVSWYQQTPGQGLQFLFEYFSETQRNKGNFPGRFSGRQFSNSRSEMNVSTLELGDSALYLCASSFKLAGGYNEQFFGPGTRLTVL.

This rearrangement joins TRBV2 to TRBJ1-2; D unclear. Germline V gene data show CDR1 as SNHLY and CDR2 as FYNNEI. Between the trimmed V and J ends, which lost 0 bases and 4 bases, there was a span of 6 bases. The CDR3 runs to 13 residues. The CDR3, as DNA: TGTGCCAGCAGTGAAGCGCAGGCCTATGGCTACACCTTC. Amino acids: CASSEAQAYGYTF.

This sequence joins TRBV7-9 and TRBJ1-4, with D maybe TRBD1 (5 bases). Trimming pared 4 bases from V and 0 bases from J, leaving 15 bases between. The CDR3 totals 17 residues. The germline CDR1 and CDR2 sequences are SEHNR and FQNEAQ (reference sequence). The CDR3 DNA sequence: TGTGCCAGCAGCTATTCTTGGGGGGGTGCAACTAATGAAAAACTGTTTTTT. Translating gives CASSYSWGGATNEKLFF.

V and J are TRBV15 and TRBJ1-4, with D perhaps matching TRBD1 (6 bases). V lost 5 bases and J lost 4, with 14 bases in between. The CDR3 runs 15 residues. The V gene's germline CDR1 is LNHNV and CDR2 YYDKDF (reference sequence). The CDR3 nucleotides read TGTGCCACCAGCCTCTCAAGGGGGAGTAATGAAAAACTGTTTTTT. Residues: CATSLSRGSNEKLFF.

The chain combines TRBV24-1 with TRBJ2-1; 11 nucleotides line up with TRBD1. V shed 3 bases and J 8 bases; nucleotides not matched to a gene: 5. Per the germline V gene, CDR1 is KGHDR and CDR2 is SFDVKD. The CDR3 extends over 15 amino acids. CDR3 sequence (DNA): TGTGCCACCAGTGATAGGACAGGGGGCAGGGATGAGCAGTTCTTC. It yields the protein CATSDRTGGRDEQFF.

The rearrangement uses TRBV25-1 and TRBJ2-7; the D gene is possibly TRBD1 (6 bases). The V gene lost 4 bases and the J gene lost 3 bases, with 13 bases spanning the gap. The germline V gene encodes CDR1 MGHDK and CDR2 SYGVNS. This CDR3 has 14 residues. The CDR3 loop reads CASSVPGDVYEQYF. CDR3 nucleotide sequence: TGTGCCAGCAGTGTCCCAGGGGACGTCTACGAGCAGTACTTC.

V usage is TRBV6-1 and J usage is TRBJ2-7, with 9 positions matching TRBD1. Germline values: CDR1 MNHNS, CDR2 SASEGT. CDR3 length: 15 amino acids. The V gene end was trimmed by 3 bases and the J gene end by 3 bases; junction bases not matched to a gene: 6. CDR3: CASSDRGTGIYEQYF. CDR3 DNA: TGTGCCAGCAGTGACAGAGGGACAGGGATCTACGAGCAGTACTTC.

The J gene is TRBJ2-4, the V gene TRBV11-3, with 7 bases fitting TRBD2. CDR1 is SGHNT and CDR2 is YENEEA in the germline V gene. CDR3 length: 17 amino acids. The V segment lost 7 bases and the J segment 0 bases; nucleotides outside the gene matches: 12. CDR3 loop: CASTWGGPYLAKNIQYF. The CDR3 DNA follows: TGTGCCAGCACCTGGGGGGGACCCTACCTAGCCAAAAACATTCAGTACTTC.

The J gene is TRBJ2-5, the V gene TRBV28; maybe TRBD2 (6 bases). Germline loops: CDR1 MDHEN, CDR2 SYDVKM. The CDR3 is 14 amino acids. V was cut by 2 bases and J by 5 bases, with 12 bases left in between. The CDR3 bases are TGTGCCAGCAGTTTAGCCGGGGGTGGGGAGACCCAGTACTTC. Protein product: CASSLAGGGETQYF.

The chain carries TRBV29-1 and TRBJ2-7, with 11 nucleotides matching TRBD2. The CDR3 has 14 amino acids. The germline gives CDR1 SQVTM, CDR2 ANQGSEA. The junction had 5 bases not matched to a gene; V was cut back by 2 bases and J by 5 bases. CDR3 sequence reads: CSVEIAGGLNEQYF. CDR3 nucleotides: TGCAGCGTTGAAATAGCGGGAGGGCTTAACGAGCAGTACTTC.